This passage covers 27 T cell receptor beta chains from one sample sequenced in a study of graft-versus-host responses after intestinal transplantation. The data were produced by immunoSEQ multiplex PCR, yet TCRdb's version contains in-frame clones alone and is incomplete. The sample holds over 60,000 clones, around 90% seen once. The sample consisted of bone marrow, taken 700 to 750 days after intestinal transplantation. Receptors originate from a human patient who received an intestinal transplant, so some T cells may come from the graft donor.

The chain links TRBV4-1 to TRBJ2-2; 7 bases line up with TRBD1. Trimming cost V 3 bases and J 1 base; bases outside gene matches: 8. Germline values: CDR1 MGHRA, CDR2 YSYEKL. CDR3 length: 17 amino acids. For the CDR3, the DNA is TGCGCCAGCAGCCAGGAAGACAGGGATTGGAACACCGGGGAGCTGTTTTTT. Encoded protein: CASSQEDRDWNTGELFF.

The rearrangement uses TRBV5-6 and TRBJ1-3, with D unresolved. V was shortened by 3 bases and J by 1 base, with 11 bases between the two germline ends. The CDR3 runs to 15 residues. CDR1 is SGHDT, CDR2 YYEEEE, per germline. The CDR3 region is CASSSNVGSGNTIYF. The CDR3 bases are TGTGCCAGCAGCTCTAACGTTGGGTCTGGAAACACCATATATTTT.

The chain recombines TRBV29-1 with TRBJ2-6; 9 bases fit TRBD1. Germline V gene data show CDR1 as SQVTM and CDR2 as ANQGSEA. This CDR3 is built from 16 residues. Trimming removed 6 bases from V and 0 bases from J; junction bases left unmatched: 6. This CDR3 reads CSVRQGVTSGANVLTF. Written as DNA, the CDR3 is TGCAGCGTACGACAGGGGGTTACCTCTGGGGCCAACGTCCTGACTTTC.

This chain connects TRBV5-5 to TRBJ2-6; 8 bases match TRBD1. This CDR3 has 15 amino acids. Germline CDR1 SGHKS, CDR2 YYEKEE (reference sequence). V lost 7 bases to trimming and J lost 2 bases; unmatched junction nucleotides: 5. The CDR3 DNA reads TGTGCCAGCTCCCGACAGGGGACTGGGGCCAACGTCCTGACTTTC. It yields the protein CASSRQGTGANVLTF.

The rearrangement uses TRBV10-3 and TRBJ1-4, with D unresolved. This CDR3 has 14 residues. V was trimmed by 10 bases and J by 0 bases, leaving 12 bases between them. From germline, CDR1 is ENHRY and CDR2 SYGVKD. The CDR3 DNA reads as TGTGCCACGCGGGGTGGGGCAACTAATGAAAAACTGTTTTTT. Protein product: CATRGGATNEKLFF.

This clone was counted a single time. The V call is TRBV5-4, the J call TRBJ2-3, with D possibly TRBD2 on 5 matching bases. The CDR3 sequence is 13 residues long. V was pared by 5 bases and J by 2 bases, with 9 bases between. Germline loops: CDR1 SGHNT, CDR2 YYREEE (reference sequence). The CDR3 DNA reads TGTGCCAGCAGTCCGGGGAACACAGATACGCAGTATTTT. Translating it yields CASSPGNTDTQYF.

In nucleotides, the CDR3 is TGCAGCGTTATTAGACTAGCGGGGGGTGGGCATACGCAGTATTTT. It is translated as CSVIRLAGGGHTQYF. The V gene is TRBV29-1, the J gene TRBJ2-3, with 13 bases identical to TRBD2. Germline-derived CDR1 and CDR2 are SQVTM and ANQGSEA. The CDR3 covers 15 residues. V shed 5 bases, J shed 7 bases, and the junction held 9 bases outside the gene matches.

The CDR3 DNA reads as TGTGCCGCCGGGGGCCTCTACGAGCAGTACTTC. It specifies CAAGGLYEQYF. The chain links TRBV27 to TRBJ2-7; D may be TRBD1 or TRBD2 (6 bases each). Between the trimmed V and J ends, which lost 11 bases and 3 bases, there was a span of 11 bases. Germline V gene data show CDR1 as MNHEY and CDR2 as SMNVEV (reference sequence). CDR3 size: 11 residues.

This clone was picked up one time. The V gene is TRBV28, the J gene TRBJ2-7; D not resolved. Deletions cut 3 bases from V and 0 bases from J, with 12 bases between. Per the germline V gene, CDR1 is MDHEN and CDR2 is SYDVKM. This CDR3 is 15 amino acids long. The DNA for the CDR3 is TGTGCCAGCAGTTTTCAGTTAGTACGCTCCTACGAGCAGTACTTC. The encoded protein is CASSFQLVRSYEQYF.

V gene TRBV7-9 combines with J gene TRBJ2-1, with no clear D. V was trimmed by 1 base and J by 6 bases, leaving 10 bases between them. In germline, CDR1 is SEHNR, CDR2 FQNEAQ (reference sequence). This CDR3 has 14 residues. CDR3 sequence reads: CASSLVLEPNEQFF. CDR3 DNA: TGTGCCAGCAGCTTAGTTCTAGAGCCCAATGAGCAGTTCTTC.

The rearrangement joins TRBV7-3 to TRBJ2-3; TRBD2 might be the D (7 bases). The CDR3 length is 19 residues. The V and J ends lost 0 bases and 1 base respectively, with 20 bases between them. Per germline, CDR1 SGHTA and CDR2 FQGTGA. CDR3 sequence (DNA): TGTGCCAGCAGCTTAACCCCGGTAGGGGGAGGGGTAGGCACAGATACGCAGTATTTT. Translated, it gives CASSLTPVGGGVGTDTQYF. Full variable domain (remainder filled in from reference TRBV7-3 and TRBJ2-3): GAGVSQTPSNKVTEKGKYVELRCDPISGHTALYWYRQSLGQGPEFLIYFQGTGAADDSGLPNDRFFAVRPEGSVSTLKIQRTERGDSAVYLCASSLTPVGGGVGTDTQYFGPGTRLTVL.

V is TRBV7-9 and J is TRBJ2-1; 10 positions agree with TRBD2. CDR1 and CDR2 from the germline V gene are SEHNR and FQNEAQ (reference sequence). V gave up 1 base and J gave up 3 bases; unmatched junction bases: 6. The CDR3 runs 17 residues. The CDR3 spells CASSLVGTSVIYNEQFF. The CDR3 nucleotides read TGTGCCAGCAGCTTAGTCGGGACTAGCGTTATCTACAATGAGCAGTTCTTC. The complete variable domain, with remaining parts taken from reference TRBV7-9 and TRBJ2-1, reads DTGVSQNPRHKITKRGQNVTFRCDPISEHNRLYWYRQTLGQGPEFLTYFQNEAQLEKSRLLSDRFSAERPKGSFSTLEIQRTEQGDSAMYLCASSLVGTSVIYNEQFFGPGTRLTVL.

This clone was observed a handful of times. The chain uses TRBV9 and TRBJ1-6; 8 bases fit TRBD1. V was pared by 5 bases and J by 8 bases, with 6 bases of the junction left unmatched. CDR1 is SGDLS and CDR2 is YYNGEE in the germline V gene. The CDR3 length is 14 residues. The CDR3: CASSGQGRDSPLHF. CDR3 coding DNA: TGTGCCAGCAGTGGACAGGGCCGAGATTCACCCCTCCACTTT.

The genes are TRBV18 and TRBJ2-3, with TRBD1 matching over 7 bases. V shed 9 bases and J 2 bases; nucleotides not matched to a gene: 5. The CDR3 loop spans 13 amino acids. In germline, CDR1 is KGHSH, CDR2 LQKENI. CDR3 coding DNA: TGTGCCAGTACAGGGGTAACCACAGATACGCAGTATTTT. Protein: CASTGVTTDTQYF.

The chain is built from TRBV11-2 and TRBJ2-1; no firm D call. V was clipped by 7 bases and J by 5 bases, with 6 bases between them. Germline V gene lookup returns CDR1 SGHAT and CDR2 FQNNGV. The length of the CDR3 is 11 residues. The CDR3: CASIRDNEQFF. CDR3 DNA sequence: TGTGCCAGCATTCGTGACAATGAGCAGTTCTTC. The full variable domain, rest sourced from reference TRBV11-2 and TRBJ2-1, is EAGVAQSPRYKIIEKRQSVAFWCNPISGHATLYWYQQILGQGPKLLIQFQNNGVVDDSQLPKDRFSAERLKGVDSTLKIQPAKLEDSAVYLCASIRDNEQFFGPGTRLTVL.

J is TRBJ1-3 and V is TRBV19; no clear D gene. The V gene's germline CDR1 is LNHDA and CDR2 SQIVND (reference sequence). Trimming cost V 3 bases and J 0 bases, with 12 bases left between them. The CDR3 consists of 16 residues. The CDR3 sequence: CASSIVAGPSGNTIYF. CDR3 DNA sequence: TGTGCCAGTAGTATCGTGGCAGGACCCTCTGGAAACACCATATATTTT.

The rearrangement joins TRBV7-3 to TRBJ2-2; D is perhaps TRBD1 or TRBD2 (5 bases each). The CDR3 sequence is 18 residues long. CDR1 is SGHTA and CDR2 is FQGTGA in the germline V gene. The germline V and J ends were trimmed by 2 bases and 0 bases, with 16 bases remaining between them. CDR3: CASSLLLRDAANTGELFF. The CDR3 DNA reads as TGTGCCAGCAGCTTATTGTTGAGGGACGCCGCGAACACCGGGGAGCTGTTTTTT.

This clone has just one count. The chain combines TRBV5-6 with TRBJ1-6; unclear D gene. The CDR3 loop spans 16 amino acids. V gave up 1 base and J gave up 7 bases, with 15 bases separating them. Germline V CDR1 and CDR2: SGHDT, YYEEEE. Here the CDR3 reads CASSLMAAFGNSPLHF. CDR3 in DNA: TGTGCCAGCAGCTTGATGGCAGCCTTTGGCAATTCACCCCTCCACTTT.

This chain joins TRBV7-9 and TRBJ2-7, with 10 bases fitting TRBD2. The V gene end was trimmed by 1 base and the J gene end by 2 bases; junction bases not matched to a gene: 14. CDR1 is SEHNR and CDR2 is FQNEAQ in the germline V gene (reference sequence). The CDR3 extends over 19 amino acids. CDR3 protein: CASSLDRLAGDFIPYEQYF. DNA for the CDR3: TGTGCCAGCAGCTTAGATCGGCTAGCGGGAGACTTCATACCCTACGAGCAGTACTTC.

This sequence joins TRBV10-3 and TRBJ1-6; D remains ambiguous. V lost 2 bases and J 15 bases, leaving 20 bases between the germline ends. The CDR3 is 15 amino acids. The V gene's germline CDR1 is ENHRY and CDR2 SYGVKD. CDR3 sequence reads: CAISEKVPGQDHLHF. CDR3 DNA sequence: TGTGCCATCAGTGAGAAGGTCCCGGGTCAGGATCACCTCCACTTT.

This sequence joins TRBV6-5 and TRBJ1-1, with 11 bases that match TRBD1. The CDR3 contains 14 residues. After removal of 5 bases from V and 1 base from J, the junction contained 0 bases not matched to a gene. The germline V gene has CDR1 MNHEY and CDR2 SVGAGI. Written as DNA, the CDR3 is TGTGCCAGCAGTGGGACAGGGGGGAACACTGAAGCTTTCTTT. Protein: CASSGTGGNTEAFF.

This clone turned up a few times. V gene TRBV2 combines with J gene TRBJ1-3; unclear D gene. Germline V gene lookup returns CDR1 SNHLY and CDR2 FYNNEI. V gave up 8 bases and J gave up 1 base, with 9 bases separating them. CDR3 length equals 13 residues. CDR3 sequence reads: CASGRSSGNTIYF. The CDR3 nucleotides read TGTGCCAGCGGTCGGAGTTCTGGAAACACCATATATTTT. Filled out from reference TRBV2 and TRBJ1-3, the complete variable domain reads EPEVTQTPSHQVTQMGQEVILRCVPISNHLYFYWYRQILGQKVEFLVSFYNNEISEKSEIFDDQFSVERPDGSNFTLKIRSTKLEDSAMYFCASGRSSGNTIYFGEGSWLTVV.

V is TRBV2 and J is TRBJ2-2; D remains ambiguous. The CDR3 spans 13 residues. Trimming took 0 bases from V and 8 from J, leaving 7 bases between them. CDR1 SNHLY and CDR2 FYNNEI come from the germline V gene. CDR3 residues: CASSEAPGGELFF. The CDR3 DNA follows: TGTGCCAGCAGTGAAGCGCCTGGGGGGGAGCTGTTTTTT. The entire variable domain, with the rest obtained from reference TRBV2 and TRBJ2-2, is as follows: EPEVTQTPSHQVTQMGQEVILRCVPISNHLYFYWYRQILGQKVEFLVSFYNNEISEKSEIFDDQFSVERPDGSNFTLKIRSTKLEDSAMYFCASSEAPGGELFFGEGSRLTVL.

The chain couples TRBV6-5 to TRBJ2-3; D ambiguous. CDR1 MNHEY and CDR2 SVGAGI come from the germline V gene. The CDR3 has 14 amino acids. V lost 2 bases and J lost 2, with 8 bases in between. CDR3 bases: TGTGCCAGCAGTTACGGGTGGTCCACAGATACGCAGTATTTT. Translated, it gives CASSYGWSTDTQYF.

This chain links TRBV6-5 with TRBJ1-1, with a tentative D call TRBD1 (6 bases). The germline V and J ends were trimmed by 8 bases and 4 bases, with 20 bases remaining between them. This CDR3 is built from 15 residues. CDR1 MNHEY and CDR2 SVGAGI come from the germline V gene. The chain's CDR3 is CASRPLLTGITEAFF. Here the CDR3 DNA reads TGTGCCAGCCGCCCTTTATTAACAGGGATCACTGAAGCTTTCTTT.

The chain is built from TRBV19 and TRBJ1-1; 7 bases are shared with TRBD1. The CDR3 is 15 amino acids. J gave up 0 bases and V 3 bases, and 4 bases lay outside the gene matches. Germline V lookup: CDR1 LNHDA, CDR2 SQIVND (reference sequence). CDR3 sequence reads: CASSISGQVNTEAFF. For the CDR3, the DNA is TGTGCCAGTAGTATTTCAGGACAGGTGAACACTGAAGCTTTCTTT. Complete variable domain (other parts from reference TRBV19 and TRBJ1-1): DGGITQSPKYLFRKEGQNVTLSCEQNLNHDAMYWYRQDPGQGLRLIYYSQIVNDFQKGDIAEGYSVSREKKESFPLTVTSAQKNPTAFYLCASSISGQVNTEAFFGQGTRLTVV.

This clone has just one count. The DNA of the CDR3 is TGTGCCAGCACCTTCGGGGACGTATCCCACCAGCAGTACTTC. Residues: CASTFGDVSHQQYF. The genes are TRBV7-9 and TRBJ2-4; D is tentatively TRBD1 or TRBD2 (5 bases each). The V end lost 7 bases, the J end lost 13 bases, and 23 bases lay between the germline ends. This CDR3 comprises 14 residues. Germline CDR1 is SEHNR and CDR2 is FQNEAQ (reference sequence).